This T cell receptor beta chain was sequenced during a study of T cells in Graves' hyperthyroidism and ophthalmopathy. Findings and limits, study-wide: Most thyroid clonotypes with frequency above 0.001 were detected in blood.

The TCR beta CDR3 regions underwent amplification using RNA transcripts as the source. Primed by the HTBI set, a first-round RT-PCR was run on the TCR CDR3. MiXCR, run by TCRdb on the multiplex PCR reads, gives a single entry per CDR3 protein. The sample includes approximately 400,000 distinct CDR3 sequences, roughly 25% of them seen just once. Stable Graves' hyperthyroidism meant no ophthalmopathy progression within 18 months. Regarding this clonotype: Its antigen is unidentified.

V trimming: 8 bases; J trimming: 4 bases; junction bases outside the gene matches: 12. CDR3 length: 14 amino acids. Germline CDR1 GTSNPN, CDR2 SVGIG (reference sequence). The sequence was collected from a man aged 45-65 years with Graves' hyperthyroidism. Specimen: blood. The J gene is TRBJ1-1, the V gene TRBV30; TRBD1 matches at 8 bases. CDR3 DNA: TGTGCCGCCGGACGACAGGGGATACTCACTGAAGCTTTCTTT. Translated, it gives CAAGRQGILTEAFF.